Presented here are 18 T cell receptor beta chains from one specimen sequenced in a study of resident and recirculating memory T cells in vitiligo. Using immunoSEQ multiplex PCR, the repertoire was profiled, and TCRdb retains in-frame clones only, with some absent. The sample records 70,000 to 95,000 clones, about 90% being singletons. Source material: blood. Receptors originate from a male donor with vitiligo.

The rearrangement uses TRBV30 and TRBJ1-3, with D uncertain. Germline loops: CDR1 GTSNPN, CDR2 SVGIG (reference sequence). V was trimmed by 0 bases and J by 1 base, leaving 7 bases between them. The CDR3 is 14 residues long. The DNA for the CDR3 is TGTGCCTGGAGTGTCGGGTTATCTGGAAACACCATATATTTT. As protein: CAWSVGLSGNTIYF.

The gene calls are TRBV27 and TRBJ1-2, with D tentatively TRBD1 (5 bases). The length of the CDR3 is 13 residues. Trimming shortened V by 2 bases and J by 4 bases, and 8 bases separated the two germline ends. Germline V gene data show CDR1 as MNHEY and CDR2 as SMNVEV (reference sequence). The DNA of the CDR3 is TGTGCCAGCAGTTTAGGCCAGGGCTATGGCTACACCTTC. Translation: CASSLGQGYGYTF.

This clone was detected only once. The chain is built from TRBV10-1 and TRBJ2-1; TRBD2 matches at 11 bases. Germline V gene data show CDR1 as WNHNN and CDR2 as SYGVQD (reference sequence). This CDR3 comprises 15 residues. V trimming: 10 bases; J trimming: 4 bases; junction bases outside the gene matches: 9. The CDR3 loop reads CATPPLAGGYNEQFF. The CDR3 region has the DNA TGCGCCACCCCCCCCCTAGCGGGAGGATACAATGAGCAGTTCTTC.

The J gene is TRBJ1-5, the V gene TRBV18, with 9 bases matching TRBD1. This CDR3 has 16 amino acids. Germline CDR1 KGHSH, CDR2 LQKENI. V shed 3 bases and J 3 bases; nucleotides not matched to a gene: 6. CDR3 in amino acids: CASSPGQGINNQPQHF. CDR3 nucleotide sequence: TGTGCCAGCTCACCTGGACAGGGGATCAACAATCAGCCCCAGCATTTT.

This chain connects TRBV18 to TRBJ2-6; TRBD2 matches at 10 bases. V dropped 5 bases and J dropped 2; count of bases not matched to a gene: 9. The CDR3 sequence is 18 residues long. Germline assignment: CDR1 KGHSH and CDR2 LQKENI. The CDR3 region is CASSSTLAGVAGANVLTF. The CDR3 bases are TGTGCCAGCTCATCGACGCTAGCGGGAGTTGCTGGGGCCAACGTCCTGACTTTC.

This chain connects TRBV11-1 to TRBJ2-7, with 8 nucleotides matching TRBD1. J lost 4 bases, V lost 5 bases, and 7 bases had no gene match. The CDR3 sequence is 14 residues long. Germline values: CDR1 SGHAT, CDR2 FQDESV (reference sequence). This chain's CDR3 is CASSPQTGVYEQYF. CDR3 in DNA: TGTGCCAGCAGCCCGCAGACAGGGGTTTACGAGCAGTACTTC.

The chain joins TRBV27 to TRBJ1-1; perhaps TRBD1 as D (6 bases). This CDR3 region has 15 residues. Germline V gene sequence: CDR1 MNHEY, CDR2 SMNVEV (reference sequence). Trimming took off 5 bases at V and 0 bases at J, with 13 bases between the two ends. The CDR3 loop is CASSPVRTVNTEAFF. The CDR3 nucleotides read TGTGCCAGCAGTCCGGTCCGGACAGTGAACACTGAAGCTTTCTTT.

The rearrangement links TRBV6-1 to TRBJ2-3; TRBD2 matches at 12 bases. CDR3 length equals 18 residues. V dropped 4 bases and J dropped 2; count of bases not matched to a gene: 10. CDR1 and CDR2 from the germline V gene are MNHNS and SASEGT. The CDR3 sequence: CASSANYGTSGLTDTQYF. CDR3 DNA: TGTGCCAGCAGTGCTAACTACGGGACTAGCGGGCTCACAGATACGCAGTATTTT.

The gene calls are TRBV12-5 and TRBJ2-2, with TRBD1 identical over 7 bases. The CDR3 runs to 16 residues. Germline lookup yields CDR1 LGHNT and CDR2 FRNRAP. The V gene end was trimmed by 5 bases and the J gene end by 8 bases; junction bases not matched to a gene: 14. DNA of the CDR3: TGTGCTAGTGGTCCCAGCGAGGGGGCTGTCTCGGGGGAGCTGTTTTTT. This gives the protein CASGPSEGAVSGELFF.

A remark on this clone: The same CDR3 can be traced to other DNA sequences in this sample. The chain joins TRBV27 to TRBJ2-7, with 7 bases lining up with TRBD2. V trimming: 3 bases; J trimming: 2 bases; junction bases outside the gene matches: 1. The CDR3 sequence is 13 residues long. Germline assignment: CDR1 MNHEY and CDR2 SMNVEV (reference sequence). CDR3 sequence reads: CASSLGGTYEQYF. CDR3 coding DNA: TGTGCCAGCAGTTTGGGGGGGACCTACGAGCAGTACTTC.

The chain employs TRBV14 and TRBJ2-2, with 13 bases that match TRBD2. The germline CDR1 and CDR2 sequences are SGHDN and FVKESK. The CDR3 spans 19 residues. V shed 0 bases, J shed 3 bases, and the junction held 7 bases outside the gene matches. The CDR3 reads CASSQEGLAGVGDTGELFF. DNA of the CDR3: TGTGCCAGCAGCCAAGAAGGACTAGCGGGAGTTGGGGACACCGGGGAGCTGTTTTTT. The whole variable domain, filled in from reference TRBV14 and TRBJ2-2, reads EAGVTQFPSHSVIEKGQTVTLRCDPISGHDNLYWYRRVMGKEIKFLLHFVKESKQDESGMPNNRFLAERTGGTYSTLKVQPAELEDSGVYFCASSQEGLAGVGDTGELFFGEGSRLTVL.

The chain joins TRBV19 to TRBJ2-3; TRBD2 agrees at 9 bases. The V gene end was trimmed by 4 bases and the J gene end by 6 bases; junction bases not matched to a gene: 5. There are 14 residues in the CDR3. Germline V gives CDR1 LNHDA, CDR2 SQIVND (reference sequence). CDR3 nucleotides: TGTGCCAGTAGTACCGTAGCGGGAGCGGATACGCAGTATTTT. Its translation is CASSTVAGADTQYF.

J is TRBJ1-2 and V is TRBV14; weak D call: TRBD1 (5 bases). The V and J ends lost 1 base and 5 bases respectively, with 8 bases between them. The V gene's germline CDR1 is SGHDN and CDR2 FVKESK. This CDR3 region has 13 residues. In DNA, the CDR3 is TGTGCCAGCAGCCAAGGGCAGGGATATGGCTACACCTTC. Translating it yields CASSQGQGYGYTF.

The V and J genes are TRBV6-5 and TRBJ2-5; TRBD1 matches at 11 bases. Losses at the gene ends were 4 bases for V and 4 bases for J; bases not matched to a gene: 2. There are 14 residues in the CDR3. Germline loops: CDR1 MNHEY, CDR2 SVGAGI. CDR3 in DNA: TGTGCCAGCAGTTGGGACAGGGGGGCAGAGACCCAGTACTTC. It codes for CASSWDRGAETQYF.

The chain couples TRBV27 to TRBJ2-1, with a weak D call TRBD2 (5 bases). The CDR3 runs to 16 residues. V was clipped by 6 bases and J by 0 bases, with 15 bases between them. CDR1 is MNHEY and CDR2 is SMNVEV in the germline V gene (reference sequence). This chain's CDR3 is CASSRAPGSSYNEQFF. CDR3 coding DNA: TGTGCCAGCAGCCGCGCGCCGGGGAGCTCCTACAATGAGCAGTTCTTC.

As DNA, the CDR3 is TGCGCCAGCAGCCTATCGTTGGACAAATCTCTGCAGCACGGCTACACCTTC. It yields the protein CASSLSLDKSLQHGYTF. The J gene is TRBJ1-2, the V gene TRBV5-1; D is perhaps TRBD1 (5 bases). From germline, CDR1 is SGHRS and CDR2 YFSETQ. This CDR3 region has 17 residues. Trimming cost V 4 bases and J 8 bases, with 27 bases left between them.

The CDR3 protein is CASSLVLETQYF. The DNA for the CDR3 is TGTGCCAGCAGCTTAGTTCTTGAGACCCAGTACTTC. This rearrangement joins TRBV7-6 to TRBJ2-5; no clear D. Germline CDR1 and CDR2: SGHVS and FNYEAQ. The CDR3 is 12 amino acids. The ends were cut back, 1 base at V and 5 bases at J, with 5 bases in the middle.

V gene TRBV4-1 combines with J gene TRBJ2-2; maybe TRBD2 (5 bases). CDR1 and CDR2 (germline): MGHRA, YSYEKL. V lost 4 bases and J lost 5, with 14 bases in between. The CDR3 has 15 residues. The CDR3 is CASSLPGSRTGELFF. Here the CDR3 DNA reads TGCGCCAGCAGCCTCCCGGGGTCCCGGACCGGGGAGCTGTTTTTT.